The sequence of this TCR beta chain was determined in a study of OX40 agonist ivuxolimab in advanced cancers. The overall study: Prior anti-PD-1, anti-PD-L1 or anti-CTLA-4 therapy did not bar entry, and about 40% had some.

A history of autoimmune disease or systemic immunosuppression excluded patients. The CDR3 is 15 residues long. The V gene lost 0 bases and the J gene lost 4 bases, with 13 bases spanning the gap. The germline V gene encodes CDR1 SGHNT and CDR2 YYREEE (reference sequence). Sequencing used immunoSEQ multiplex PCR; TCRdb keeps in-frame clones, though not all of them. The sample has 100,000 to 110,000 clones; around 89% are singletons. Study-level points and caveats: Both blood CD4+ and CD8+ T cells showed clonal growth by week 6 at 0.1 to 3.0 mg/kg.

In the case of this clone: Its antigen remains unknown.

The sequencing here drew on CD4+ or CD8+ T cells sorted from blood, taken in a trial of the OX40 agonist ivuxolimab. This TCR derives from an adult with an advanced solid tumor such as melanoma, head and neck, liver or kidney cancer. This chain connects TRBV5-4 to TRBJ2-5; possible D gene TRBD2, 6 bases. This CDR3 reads CASSLGAAGGETQYF. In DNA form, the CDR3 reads TGTGCCAGCAGCTTGGGGGCTGCCGGGGGAGAGACCCAGTACTTC.